The table lists the clone carrying this TCR beta chain with a count of one. Its cognate antigen is unknown. V was pared by 2 bases and J by 6 bases, with 6 bases between. The germline V gene has CDR1 SGHNT and CDR2 YYREEE (reference sequence). This CDR3 contains 13 residues. The data are from a study of T cells after posttransplantation cyclophosphamide. Notes on the study in general: Later blood repertoires were often dominated by clones from the donor CD8+ memory compartment. Recipient CMV seropositivity and CMV reactivation strongly tracked TRB clonality. TRB overlap between skin or GI tissue T cells and blood was limited.

Methotrexate plus calcineurin inhibitor accompanied controls' myeloablative marrow transplants; sampling was 1 year later. Some clones are missing from TCRdb's copy, which holds only in-frame ones; the method was immunoSEQ multiplex PCR. The data contain about 12,000 clones, around 81% of them singletons. This chain connects TRBV5-4 to TRBJ1-6; D gene uncertain. The starting material was PBMCs, obtained 350 to 400 days after allogeneic stem cell transplant with calcineurin inhibitor and methotrexate. The sequence derives from a male patient in his thirties who received an allogeneic stem cell transplant from an unrelated donor, was CMV-positive, and had acute GVHD only. The graft donor may account for some of the T cells. CDR3 region: CASSFYSNSPLHF. CDR3 DNA: TGTGCCAGCAGCTTCTACAGTAATTCACCCCTCCACTTT.